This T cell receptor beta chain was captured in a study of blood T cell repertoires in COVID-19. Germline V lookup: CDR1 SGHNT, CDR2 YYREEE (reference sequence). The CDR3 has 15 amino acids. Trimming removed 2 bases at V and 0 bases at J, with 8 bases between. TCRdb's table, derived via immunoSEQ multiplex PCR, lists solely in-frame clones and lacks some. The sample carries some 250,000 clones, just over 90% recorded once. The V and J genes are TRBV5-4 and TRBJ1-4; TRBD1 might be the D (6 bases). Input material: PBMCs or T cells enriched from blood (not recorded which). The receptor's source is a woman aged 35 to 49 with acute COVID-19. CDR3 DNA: TGTGCCAGCAGCTTAGGACAGACAACTAATGAAAAACTGTTTTTT. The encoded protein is CASSLGQTTNEKLFF.